These T cell receptor beta chains were read from a single sample in a study of metastatic and nonmetastatic thyroid tumors. TCRdb re-clonotyped the PCR reads via MiXCR. The repertoire includes tens of thousands of clones, approximately 31% of them detected once, and more than 15% sits in the top ten. Source material: tumor tissue. All receptors derive from a female donor with papillary thyroid cancer or a benign thyroid nodule (not recorded which). Some clones in this sample may be carry-over from other donors' samples. Each CDR3 is given with its conserved first and last residue. A D gene is named only where the DNA matches it firmly. Expanded clones are given a class, and other clones once, few, many or no size at all.

v_gene: TRBV5-1
abundance: NA
d_gene: TRBD2
len: 13
j_gene: TRBJ2-1
CDR3nt: TGCGCCAGCAGCTTAAGCGGGAACAATGAGCAGTTCTTC
CDR3aa: CASSLSGNNEQFF

v_gene: TRBV5-4
abundance: once
d_gene: NA
len: 14
j_gene: TRBJ2-3
CDR3nt: TGTGCCAGCAGACAGGGAAGAAGCACAGATACGCAGTATTTT
CDR3aa: CASRQGRSTDTQYF

v_gene: TRBV3-1
abundance: NA
d_gene: NA
len: 12
j_gene: TRBJ1-4
CDR3nt: TGTGCCAGCAGCCAAGAAGAGGGAAAACTGTTTTTT
CDR3aa: CASSQEEGKLFF

v_gene: TRBV29-1
abundance: many
d_gene: TRBD1
len: 13
j_gene: TRBJ2-5
CDR3nt: TGCAGCGTGGGGGACAGGTACCAAGAGACCCAGTACTTC
CDR3aa: CSVGDRYQETQYF

v_gene: TRBV6-6
abundance: few
d_gene: TRBD1
len: 16
j_gene: TRBJ1-6
CDR3nt: TGTGCCAGCAGTTACCTCCCGCAGGGGGATAATTCACCCCTCCACTTT
CDR3aa: CASSYLPQGDNSPLHF

v_gene: TRBV20-1
abundance: once
d_gene: TRBD2
len: 14
j_gene: TRBJ2-3
CDR3nt: TGCAGTGCTAGAGATGAGCGGGGCGTATATACGCAGTATTTT
CDR3aa: CSARDERGVYTQYF

v_gene: TRBV6-2/TRBV6-3
abundance: NA
d_gene: NA
len: 15
j_gene: TRBJ2-2
CDR3nt: TGTGCCAGCAGTCGAGGAGGGATGAGGACCGGGGAGCTGTTTTTT
CDR3aa: CASSRGGMRTGELFF

v_gene: TRBV3-1
abundance: NA
d_gene: TRBD1
len: 14
j_gene: TRBJ2-7
CDR3nt: TGTGCCAGCAGCCGGGCAGGGGGAGATGACGAGCAGTACTTC
CDR3aa: CASSRAGGDDEQYF

v_gene: TRBV20-1
abundance: NA
d_gene: TRBD1
len: 12
j_gene: TRBJ1-2
CDR3nt: TGCAGTGCTGGAAACAGGGGTGATGGCTACACCTTC
CDR3aa: CSAGNRGDGYTF

v_gene: TRBV11-1
abundance: NA
d_gene: NA
len: 18
j_gene: TRBJ1-3
CDR3nt: TGTGCCAGCAGCTTAGGTGGGATTTTTCCGAGCTCTGGAAACACCATATATTTT
CDR3aa: CASSLGGIFPSSGNTIYF

v_gene: TRBV6-1
abundance: few
d_gene: TRBD2
len: 15
j_gene: TRBJ2-7
CDR3nt: TGTGCCAGCAGGCCTCGGACTAGCGGGAGCTACGAGCAGTACTTC
CDR3aa: CASRPRTSGSYEQYF

v_gene: TRBV6-2/TRBV6-3
abundance: NA
d_gene: TRBD1
len: 16
j_gene: TRBJ1-2
CDR3nt: TGTGCCAGCAGGTTCCCCTCCGGGACAGGGGACTATGGCTACACCTTC
CDR3aa: CASRFPSGTGDYGYTF

v_gene: TRBV30
abundance: NA
d_gene: TRBD1
len: 14
j_gene: TRBJ1-2
CDR3nt: TGTGCCTGGAGTGACCTTACAGGGGGAGCTGGCTACACCTTC
CDR3aa: CAWSDLTGGAGYTF

v_gene: TRBV6-1
abundance: few
d_gene: TRBD1
len: 16
j_gene: TRBJ2-5
CDR3nt: TGTGCCAGCAGTCTTGGCTACGGACAGGGACAAGAGACCCAGTACTTC
CDR3aa: CASSLGYGQGQETQYF

v_gene: TRBV20-1
abundance: NA
d_gene: NA
len: 15
j_gene: TRBJ2-7
CDR3nt: TGCAGTGCTAGAGGAATGGCCTCCGACTCCTACGAGCAGTACTTC
CDR3aa: CSARGMASDSYEQYF

v_gene: TRBV28
abundance: few
d_gene: TRBD1
len: 13
j_gene: TRBJ1-2
CDR3nt: TGTGCCAGCAGGAGACAGGGGGCGAATGGCTACACCTTC
CDR3aa: CASRRQGANGYTF

v_gene: TRBV11-2
abundance: few
d_gene: NA
len: 15
j_gene: TRBJ1-2
CDR3nt: TGTGCCAGCAGCTTAATCCTTCGGGGGCGCCGAGGCTACACCTTC
CDR3aa: CASSLILRGRRGYTF

v_gene: TRBV11-2
abundance: many
d_gene: NA
len: 15
j_gene: TRBJ1-3
CDR3nt: TGTGCCAGCAGCGAGGACGGGAACTCTGGAAACACCATATATTTT
CDR3aa: CASSEDGNSGNTIYF

v_gene: TRBV5-1
abundance: NA
d_gene: TRBD2
len: 16
j_gene: TRBJ2-1
CDR3nt: TGCGCCAGCAGCTTGGGGACTAGCGGGAGGGCCCATGAGCAGTTCTTC
CDR3aa: CASSLGTSGRAHEQFF

v_gene: TRBV20-1
abundance: many
d_gene: NA
len: 15
j_gene: TRBJ2-2
CDR3nt: TGCAGTGCTAGAGGAGGTCTAGCAGTTACCGGGGAGCTGTTTTTT
CDR3aa: CSARGGLAVTGELFF

v_gene: TRBV7-2
abundance: few
d_gene: NA
len: 15
j_gene: TRBJ1-2
CDR3nt: TGTGCCAGCAGCTTAACGGGGGGAAAAAACTATGGCTACACCTTC
CDR3aa: CASSLTGGKNYGYTF

v_gene: TRBV20-1
abundance: NA
d_gene: TRBD2
len: 15
j_gene: TRBJ2-1
CDR3nt: TGCAGTGCCCGACTAGCGGGAGAGTCCTACAATGAGCAGTTCTTC
CDR3aa: CSARLAGESYNEQFF

v_gene: TRBV6-5
abundance: NA
d_gene: NA
len: 17
j_gene: TRBJ2-7
CDR3nt: TGTGCCAGCAGTTACTCAATCGGCGGGGCACAAACCTACGAGCAGTACTTC
CDR3aa: CASSYSIGGAQTYEQYF

v_gene: TRBV28
abundance: many
d_gene: NA
len: 15
j_gene: TRBJ2-2
CDR3nt: TGTGCCAGCACTGCTCACGTGGGAGAAACCGGGGAGCTGTTTTTT
CDR3aa: CASTAHVGETGELFF

v_gene: TRBV2
abundance: few
d_gene: NA
len: 10
j_gene: TRBJ1-3
CDR3nt: TGTGCCAGCACGGGAAACACCATATATTTT
CDR3aa: CASTGNTIYF

v_gene: TRBV7-3
abundance: NA
d_gene: TRBD2
len: 16
j_gene: TRBJ2-1
CDR3nt: TGTGCCAGCAGCTTAACTGGAGAGCGGGACTACAATGAGCAGTTCTTC
CDR3aa: CASSLTGERDYNEQFF

v_gene: TRBV3-1
abundance: NA
d_gene: NA
len: 15
j_gene: TRBJ1-2
CDR3nt: TGTGCCAGCACCTCCGCGACGAGAGGGGGACATGGCTACACCTTC
CDR3aa: CASTSATRGGHGYTF

v_gene: TRBV12-3/TRBV12-4
abundance: NA
d_gene: NA
len: 15
j_gene: TRBJ2-2
CDR3nt: TGTGCCAGCAGTTTAGGGGTTTCGGACACCGGGGAGCTGTTTTTT
CDR3aa: CASSLGVSDTGELFF

v_gene: TRBV2
abundance: NA
d_gene: NA
len: 15
j_gene: TRBJ2-7
CDR3nt: TGTGCCAGCAGTGCCGTAGGGGACGGAGGGGACGGGCAGTACTTC
CDR3aa: CASSAVGDGGDGQYF

v_gene: TRBV27
abundance: few
d_gene: NA
len: 16
j_gene: TRBJ1-4
CDR3nt: TGTGCCAGCAGTTTATTGCCGGGACCGCCTAATGAAAAACTGTTTTTT
CDR3aa: CASSLLPGPPNEKLFF

v_gene: TRBV7-2
abundance: few
d_gene: NA
len: 14
j_gene: TRBJ1-2
CDR3nt: TGTGCCAGCAGCTTAGTAAACGGGAACTATGGCTACACCTTC
CDR3aa: CASSLVNGNYGYTF

v_gene: TRBV7-8
abundance: NA
d_gene: TRBD2
len: 13
j_gene: TRBJ2-7
CDR3nt: TGTGCCAGCAGCTTACCGGGGGGCTACGAGCAGTACTTC
CDR3aa: CASSLPGGYEQYF

v_gene: TRBV24-1
abundance: few
d_gene: NA
len: 14
j_gene: TRBJ2-3
CDR3nt: TGTGCCACCTCAGAATCCGGTAGCACAGATACGCAGTATTTT
CDR3aa: CATSESGSTDTQYF

v_gene: TRBV28
abundance: few
d_gene: NA
len: 13
j_gene: TRBJ2-7
CDR3nt: TGTGCCAGCAGTTTTTCCAAGACCTACGAGCAGTACTTC
CDR3aa: CASSFSKTYEQYF

v_gene: TRBV5-1
abundance: NA
d_gene: NA
len: 14
j_gene: TRBJ2-3
CDR3nt: TGCGCCAGCAGCCGTTCCCCCCCGACAGATACGCAGTATTTT
CDR3aa: CASSRSPPTDTQYF

v_gene: TRBV11-2
abundance: NA
d_gene: NA
len: 16
j_gene: TRBJ1-1
CDR3nt: TGTGCCAGCAGCGTGGGGGTGTGGGACCCGAACACTGAAGCTTTCTTT
CDR3aa: CASSVGVWDPNTEAFF

v_gene: TRBV27
abundance: few
d_gene: NA
len: 15
j_gene: TRBJ1-6
CDR3nt: TGTGCCAGCAGCGCCGACGGGGGCGTAAATTCACCCCTCCACTTT
CDR3aa: CASSADGGVNSPLHF

v_gene: TRBV20-1
abundance: large
d_gene: NA
len: 11
j_gene: TRBJ2-1
CDR3nt: TGCAGTGCTTTTAAGTTCAATGAGCAGTTCTTC
CDR3aa: CSAFKFNEQFF

v_gene: TRBV6-2/TRBV6-3
abundance: NA
d_gene: TRBD1
len: 15
j_gene: TRBJ2-5
CDR3nt: TGTGCCAGCAGTATTATGACAGGGGCCGGAGAGACCCAGTACTTC
CDR3aa: CASSIMTGAGETQYF

v_gene: TRBV6-1
abundance: NA
d_gene: TRBD1
len: 13
j_gene: TRBJ1-6
CDR3nt: TGTGCCAGTTTCGACAGGGAAGGGTCACCCCTCCACTTT
CDR3aa: CASFDREGSPLHF

v_gene: TRBV6-5
abundance: many
d_gene: NA
len: 13
j_gene: TRBJ2-1
CDR3nt: TGTGCCAGCAGTTACTCAGGGCGGGATGAGCAGTTCTTC
CDR3aa: CASSYSGRDEQFF

v_gene: TRBV6-4
abundance: NA
d_gene: TRBD2
len: 15
j_gene: TRBJ2-3
CDR3nt: TGTGCCAGCAGTGACTCGAGCGGGGGGACAGATACGCAGTATTTT
CDR3aa: CASSDSSGGTDTQYF

v_gene: TRBV2
abundance: NA
d_gene: NA
len: 13
j_gene: TRBJ1-2
CDR3nt: TGTTCCAGCAGTGAATCCGGGTTCTATGGCTACACCTTC
CDR3aa: CSSSESGFYGYTF

v_gene: TRBV27
abundance: NA
d_gene: TRBD1
len: 15
j_gene: TRBJ2-1
CDR3nt: TGTGCCAGCAGTCCCCTCGGGACAGGAAGTTTTGAGCAGTTCTTC
CDR3aa: CASSPLGTGSFEQFF

v_gene: TRBV2
abundance: few
d_gene: NA
len: 13
j_gene: TRBJ1-6
CDR3nt: TGTGCCAGCAGTGACAGCTATAATTCACCCCTCCACTTT
CDR3aa: CASSDSYNSPLHF

v_gene: TRBV12-3/TRBV12-4
abundance: few
d_gene: NA
len: 14
j_gene: TRBJ1-5
CDR3nt: TGTGCCAGCAGTTCATCAGGGGAGGGTCAGCCCCAGCATTTT
CDR3aa: CASSSSGEGQPQHF

v_gene: TRBV5-1
abundance: NA
d_gene: NA
len: 14
j_gene: TRBJ2-7
CDR3nt: TGCGCCAGCAGCTTGGAAGGCCGGGCCTACGAGCAGTACTTC
CDR3aa: CASSLEGRAYEQYF

v_gene: TRBV28
abundance: few
d_gene: NA
len: 13
j_gene: TRBJ2-1
CDR3nt: TGTTCTCCGGAGGGGGGCCAATACAATGAGCAGTTCTTC
CDR3aa: CSPEGGQYNEQFF

v_gene: TRBV11-3
abundance: NA
d_gene: TRBD1
len: 16
j_gene: TRBJ2-2
CDR3nt: TGTGCCAGCCGTAAGGGACAGGGGCTTAACACCGGGGAGCTGTTTTTT
CDR3aa: CASRKGQGLNTGELFF

v_gene: TRBV4-2
abundance: NA
d_gene: TRBD1
len: 17
j_gene: TRBJ2-5
CDR3nt: TGTGCCAGCAGCCAAGGTGGGACAGGGGGCGAGGGGGAGACCCAGTACTTC
CDR3aa: CASSQGGTGGEGETQYF

v_gene: TRBV11-1
abundance: NA
d_gene: TRBD1
len: 17
j_gene: TRBJ1-3
CDR3nt: TGTGCCAGCAGCTCAACCGGGACAGTAAGCTCTGGAAACACCATATATTTT
CDR3aa: CASSSTGTVSSGNTIYF

v_gene: TRBV20-1
abundance: NA
d_gene: NA
len: 13
j_gene: TRBJ2-5
CDR3nt: TGCAGTGCTAGAGACGACTACCAAGAGACCCAGTACTTC
CDR3aa: CSARDDYQETQYF

v_gene: TRBV6-1
abundance: few
d_gene: TRBD2
len: 16
j_gene: TRBJ2-1
CDR3nt: TGTGCCAGCAGTGAAGCGAGGACTAGCGGGAGGAATGAGCAGTTCTTC
CDR3aa: CASSEARTSGRNEQFF

v_gene: TRBV28
abundance: NA
d_gene: NA
len: 14
j_gene: TRBJ1-5
CDR3nt: TGTGCCAGCAGTTTCCGGGGATTTGGCCAGCCCCAGCATTTT
CDR3aa: CASSFRGFGQPQHF

v_gene: TRBV7-2
abundance: NA
d_gene: NA
len: 12
j_gene: TRBJ2-1
CDR3nt: TGTGCCAGCAGCCCCCTAGCGTTTGAGCAGTTCTTC
CDR3aa: CASSPLAFEQFF

v_gene: TRBV5-1
abundance: NA
d_gene: TRBD1
len: 13
j_gene: TRBJ1-2
CDR3nt: TGCGCCAGCGGATCGGACAGGGTTAGTGGCTACACCTTC
CDR3aa: CASGSDRVSGYTF

v_gene: TRBV4-2
abundance: NA
d_gene: TRBD1
len: 14
j_gene: TRBJ1-2
CDR3nt: TGTGCCAGCAGCCAACCGGGACAGCGAAGTGGCTACACCTTC
CDR3aa: CASSQPGQRSGYTF

v_gene: TRBV6-1
abundance: NA
d_gene: NA
len: 16
j_gene: TRBJ1-3
CDR3nt: TGTGCCAGCAGTGCCTGGTCAGGGAGCTCTGGAAACACCATATATTTT
CDR3aa: CASSAWSGSSGNTIYF

v_gene: TRBV6-1
abundance: many
d_gene: TRBD1
len: 15
j_gene: TRBJ1-2
CDR3nt: TGTGCCAGCAGGGACCGGGACAGGCACTTCTATGGCTACACCTTC
CDR3aa: CASRDRDRHFYGYTF

v_gene: TRBV24-1
abundance: few
d_gene: TRBD2
len: 13
j_gene: TRBJ2-7
CDR3nt: TGTGCCACCAGTGACCCTTGGGGGGGGGAGCAGTACTTC
CDR3aa: CATSDPWGGEQYF